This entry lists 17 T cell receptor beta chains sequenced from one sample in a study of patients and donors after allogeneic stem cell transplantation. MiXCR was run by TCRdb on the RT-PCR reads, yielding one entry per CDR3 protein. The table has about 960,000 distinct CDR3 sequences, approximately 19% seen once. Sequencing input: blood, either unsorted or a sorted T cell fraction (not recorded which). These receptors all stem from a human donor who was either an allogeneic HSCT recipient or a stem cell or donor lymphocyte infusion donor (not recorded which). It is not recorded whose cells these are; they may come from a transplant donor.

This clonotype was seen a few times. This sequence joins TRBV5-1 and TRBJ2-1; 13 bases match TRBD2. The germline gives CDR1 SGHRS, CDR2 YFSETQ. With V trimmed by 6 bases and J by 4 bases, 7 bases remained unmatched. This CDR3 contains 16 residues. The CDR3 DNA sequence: TGCGCCAGCACCCCGGGACTAGCGGGAATATACAATGAGCAGTTCTTC. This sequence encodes CASTPGLAGIYNEQFF.

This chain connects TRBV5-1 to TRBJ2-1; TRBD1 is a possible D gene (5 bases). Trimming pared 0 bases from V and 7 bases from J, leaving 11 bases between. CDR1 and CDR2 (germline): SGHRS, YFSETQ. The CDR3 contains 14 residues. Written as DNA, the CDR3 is TGCGCCAGCAGCTTGGCCCCAGGGCTTAATGAGCAGTTCTTC. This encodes CASSLAPGLNEQFF.

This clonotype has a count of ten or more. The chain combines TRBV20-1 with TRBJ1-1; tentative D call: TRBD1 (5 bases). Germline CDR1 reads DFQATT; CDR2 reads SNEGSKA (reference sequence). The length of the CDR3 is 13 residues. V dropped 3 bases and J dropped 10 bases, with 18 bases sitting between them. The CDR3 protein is CSASSEGLEGAFF. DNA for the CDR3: TGCAGTGCTAGTAGCGAGGGACTTGAGGGAGCTTTCTTT.

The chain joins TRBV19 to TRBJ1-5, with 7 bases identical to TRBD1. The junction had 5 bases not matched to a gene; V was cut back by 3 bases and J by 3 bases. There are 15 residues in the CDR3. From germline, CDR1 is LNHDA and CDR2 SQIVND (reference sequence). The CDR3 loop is CASSIQGGNNQPQHF. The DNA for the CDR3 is TGTGCCAGTAGTATCCAGGGGGGCAACAATCAGCCCCAGCATTTT.

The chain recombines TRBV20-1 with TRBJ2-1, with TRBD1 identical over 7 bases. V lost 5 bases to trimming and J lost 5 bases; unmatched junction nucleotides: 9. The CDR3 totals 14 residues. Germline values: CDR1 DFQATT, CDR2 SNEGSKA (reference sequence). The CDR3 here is CSAATGTVDNEQFF. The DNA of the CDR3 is TGCAGTGCTGCCACCGGGACAGTAGACAATGAGCAGTTCTTC.

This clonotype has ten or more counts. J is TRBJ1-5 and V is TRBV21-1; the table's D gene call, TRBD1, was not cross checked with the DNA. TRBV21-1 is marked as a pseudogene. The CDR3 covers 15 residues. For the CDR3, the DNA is TGTGCCAGCAGCAATGTGGGGCCGAGCAATCAGCCCCAGCATTTT. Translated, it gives CASSNVGPSNQPQHF.

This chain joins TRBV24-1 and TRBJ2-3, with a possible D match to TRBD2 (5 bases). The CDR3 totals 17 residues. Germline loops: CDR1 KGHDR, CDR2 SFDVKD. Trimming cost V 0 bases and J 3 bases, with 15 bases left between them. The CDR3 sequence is CATSDLLSGRGTDTQYF. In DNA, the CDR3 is TGTGCCACCAGTGATTTGCTGTCTGGCCGCGGGACAGATACGCAGTATTTT.

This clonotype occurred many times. The CDR3 loop is CASSQGTSGYEQYF. In DNA form, the CDR3 reads TGTGCCAGCAGCCAGGGGACTAGCGGCTACGAGCAGTACTTC. The chain employs TRBV4-2 and TRBJ2-7, with 11 bases matching TRBD2. The junction had 1 base not matched to a gene; V was cut back by 3 bases and J by 3 bases. The CDR3 is made up of 14 amino acids. CDR1 and CDR2 from the germline V gene are LGHNA and YNFKEQ.

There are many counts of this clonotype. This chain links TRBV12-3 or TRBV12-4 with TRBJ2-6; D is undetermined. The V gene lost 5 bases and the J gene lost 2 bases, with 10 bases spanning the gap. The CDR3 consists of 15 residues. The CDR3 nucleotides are TGTGCCAGCAGTCTAACAGTCCCTGGGGCCAACGTCCTGACTTTC. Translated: CASSLTVPGANVLTF.

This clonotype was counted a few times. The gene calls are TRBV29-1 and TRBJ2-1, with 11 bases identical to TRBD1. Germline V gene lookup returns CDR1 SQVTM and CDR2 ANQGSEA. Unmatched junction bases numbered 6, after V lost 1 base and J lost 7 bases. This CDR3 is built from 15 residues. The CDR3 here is CSVEAVGQGVNEQFF. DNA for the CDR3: TGCAGCGTTGAAGCCGTGGGACAGGGGGTAAATGAGCAGTTCTTC.

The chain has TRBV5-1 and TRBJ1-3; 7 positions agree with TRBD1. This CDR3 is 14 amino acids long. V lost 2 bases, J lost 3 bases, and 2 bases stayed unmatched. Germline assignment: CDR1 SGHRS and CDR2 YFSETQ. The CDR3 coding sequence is TGCGCCAGCAGCTTCAGGGGGTATGGAAACACCATATATTTT. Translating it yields CASSFRGYGNTIYF.

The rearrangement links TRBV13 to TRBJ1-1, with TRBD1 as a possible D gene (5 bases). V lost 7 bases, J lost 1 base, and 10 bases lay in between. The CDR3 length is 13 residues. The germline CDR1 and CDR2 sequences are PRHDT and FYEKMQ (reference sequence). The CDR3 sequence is CASTPGGNTEAFF. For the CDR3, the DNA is TGTGCCAGCACCCCGGGGGGGAACACTGAAGCTTTCTTT.

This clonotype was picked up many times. For the CDR3, the DNA is TGTGCCAGCAGCCGTCTGGGGGGAGACAAAAACATTCAGTACTTC. Translation gives CASSRLGGDKNIQYF. This sequence joins TRBV3-1 and TRBJ2-4, with D possibly TRBD2 on 6 matching bases. The V end was cut by 4 bases, the J end by 3 bases, with 13 bases between. Germline-derived CDR1 and CDR2 are LGHDT and YNNKEL (reference sequence). CDR3 size: 15 residues. The whole variable domain, filled in from reference TRBV3-1 and TRBJ2-4, reads DTAVSQTPKYLVTQMGNDKSIKCEQNLGHDTMYWYKQDSKKFLKIMFSYNNKELIINETVPNRFSPKSPDKAHLNLHINSLELGDSAVYFCASSRLGGDKNIQYFGAGTRLSVL.

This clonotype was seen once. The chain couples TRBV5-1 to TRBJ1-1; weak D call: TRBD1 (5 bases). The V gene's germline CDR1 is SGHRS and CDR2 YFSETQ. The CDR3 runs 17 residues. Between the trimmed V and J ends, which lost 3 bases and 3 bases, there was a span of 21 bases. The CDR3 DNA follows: TGCGCCAGCAGCTCGGGGGGGTTAGGCCACCCCGACACTGAAGCTTTCTTT. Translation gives CASSSGGLGHPDTEAFF.

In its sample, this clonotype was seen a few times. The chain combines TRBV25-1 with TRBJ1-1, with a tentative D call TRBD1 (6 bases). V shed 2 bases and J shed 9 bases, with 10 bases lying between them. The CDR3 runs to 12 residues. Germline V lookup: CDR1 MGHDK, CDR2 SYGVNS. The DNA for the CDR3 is TGTGCCAGCAGTGAAACAGGGAGGCAAGCTTTCTTT. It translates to CASSETGRQAFF.

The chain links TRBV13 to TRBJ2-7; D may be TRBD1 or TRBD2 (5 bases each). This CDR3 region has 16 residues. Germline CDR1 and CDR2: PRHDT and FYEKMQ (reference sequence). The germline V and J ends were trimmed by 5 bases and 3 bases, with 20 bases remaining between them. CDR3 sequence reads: CASSHTPRDEVYEQYF. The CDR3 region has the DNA TGTGCCAGCAGCCACACCCCCCGGGACGAAGTCTACGAGCAGTACTTC.

CDR3 region: CASSSDHNEQFF. CDR3 in DNA: TGTGCCAGCAGTTCGGACCACAATGAGCAGTTCTTC. This chain connects TRBV5-6 to TRBJ2-1; no clear D gene. The CDR3 contains 12 residues. Germline V gene lookup returns CDR1 SGHDT and CDR2 YYEEEE. V lost 5 bases, J lost 5 bases, and 8 bases lay in between.